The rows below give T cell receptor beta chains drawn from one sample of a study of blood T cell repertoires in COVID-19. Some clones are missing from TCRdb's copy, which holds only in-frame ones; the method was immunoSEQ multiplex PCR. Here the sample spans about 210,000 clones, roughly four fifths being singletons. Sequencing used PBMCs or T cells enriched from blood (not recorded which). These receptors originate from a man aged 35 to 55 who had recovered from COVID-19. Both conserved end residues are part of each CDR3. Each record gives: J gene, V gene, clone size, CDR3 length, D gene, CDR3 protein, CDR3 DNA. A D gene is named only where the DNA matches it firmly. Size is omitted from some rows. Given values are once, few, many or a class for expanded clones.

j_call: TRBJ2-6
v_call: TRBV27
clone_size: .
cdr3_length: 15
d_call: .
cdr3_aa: CASGQPSSGANVLTF
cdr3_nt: TGTGCCAGCGGACAGCCGAGCTCTGGGGCCAACGTCCTGACTTTC

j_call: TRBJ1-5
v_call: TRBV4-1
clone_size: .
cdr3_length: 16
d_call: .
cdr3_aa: CASSQDIGGINQPQHF
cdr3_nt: TGCGCCAGCAGCCAAGATATCGGCGGAATTAATCAGCCCCAGCATTTT

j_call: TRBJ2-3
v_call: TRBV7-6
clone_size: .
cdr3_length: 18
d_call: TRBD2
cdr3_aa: CASSLAASGIPSTDTQYF
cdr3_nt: TGTGCCAGCAGCTTAGCGGCTAGCGGGATCCCTAGCACAGATACGCAGTATTTT

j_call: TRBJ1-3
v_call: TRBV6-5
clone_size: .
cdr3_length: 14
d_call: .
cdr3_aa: CAAARGGAGNTIYF
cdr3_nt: TGTGCCGCAGCACGCGGAGGGGCTGGAAACACCATATATTTT

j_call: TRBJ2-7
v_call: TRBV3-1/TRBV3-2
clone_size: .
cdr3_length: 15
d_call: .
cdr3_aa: CASSLLAGRSYEQYF
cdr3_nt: TGTGCCAGCAGCCTCTTGGCGGGGCGATCCTACGAGCAGTACTTC

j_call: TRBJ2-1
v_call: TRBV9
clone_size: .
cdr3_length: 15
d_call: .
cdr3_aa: CASSTTRMGRNEQFF
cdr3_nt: TGTGCCAGCAGCACAACTAGGATGGGTCGCAATGAGCAGTTCTTC

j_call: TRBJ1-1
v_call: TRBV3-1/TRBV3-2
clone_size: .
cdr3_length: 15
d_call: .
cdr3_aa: CASSQDLTRPEWAFF
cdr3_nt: TGTGCCAGCAGCCAAGACCTTACCCGCCCCGAGTGGGCTTTCTTT

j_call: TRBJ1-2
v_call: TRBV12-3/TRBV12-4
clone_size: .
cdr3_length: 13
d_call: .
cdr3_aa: CASSRRVREGYTF
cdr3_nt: TGTGCCAGCAGTCGCCGGGTGCGGGAGGGCTACACCTTC

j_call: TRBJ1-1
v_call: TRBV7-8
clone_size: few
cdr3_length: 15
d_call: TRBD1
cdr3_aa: CASSPRDRADTEAFF
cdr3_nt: TGTGCCAGCAGCCCTAGGGACAGGGCGGACACTGAAGCTTTCTTT

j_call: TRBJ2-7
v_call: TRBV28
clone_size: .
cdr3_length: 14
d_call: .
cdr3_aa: CASMRWGSSYEQYF
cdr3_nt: TGTGCCAGCATGAGATGGGGCAGCTCCTACGAGCAGTACTTC

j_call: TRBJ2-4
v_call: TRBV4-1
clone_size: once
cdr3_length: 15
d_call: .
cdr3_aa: CASSQIGLSKNIQYF
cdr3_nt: TGCGCCAGCAGCCAAATCGGACTGTCGAAAAACATTCAGTACTTC

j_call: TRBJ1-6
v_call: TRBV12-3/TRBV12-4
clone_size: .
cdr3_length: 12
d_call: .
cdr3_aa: CASRRYNSPLHF
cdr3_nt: TGTGCCAGCAGACGGTATAATTCACCCCTCCACTTT

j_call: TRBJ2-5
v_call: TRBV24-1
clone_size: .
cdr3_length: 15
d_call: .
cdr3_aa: CATSDPTGIMETQYF
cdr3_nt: TGTGCCACCAGTGATCCGACGGGGATTATGGAGACCCAGTACTTC

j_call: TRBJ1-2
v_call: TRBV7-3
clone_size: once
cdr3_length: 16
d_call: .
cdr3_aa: CASSPLGTLKYYGYTF
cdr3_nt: TGTGCCAGCAGCCCCTTAGGGACACTGAAATACTATGGCTACACCTTC

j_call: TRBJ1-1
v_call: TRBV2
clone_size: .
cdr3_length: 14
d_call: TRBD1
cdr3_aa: CASTLNRGDTEAFF
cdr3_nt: TGTGCCAGCACCCTAAACAGGGGGGACACTGAAGCTTTCTTT

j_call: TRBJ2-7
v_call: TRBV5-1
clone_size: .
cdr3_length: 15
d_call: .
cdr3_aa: CASSLVMDSSYEQYF
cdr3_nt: TGCGCCAGCAGCTTAGTTATGGACTCCTCCTACGAGCAGTACTTC